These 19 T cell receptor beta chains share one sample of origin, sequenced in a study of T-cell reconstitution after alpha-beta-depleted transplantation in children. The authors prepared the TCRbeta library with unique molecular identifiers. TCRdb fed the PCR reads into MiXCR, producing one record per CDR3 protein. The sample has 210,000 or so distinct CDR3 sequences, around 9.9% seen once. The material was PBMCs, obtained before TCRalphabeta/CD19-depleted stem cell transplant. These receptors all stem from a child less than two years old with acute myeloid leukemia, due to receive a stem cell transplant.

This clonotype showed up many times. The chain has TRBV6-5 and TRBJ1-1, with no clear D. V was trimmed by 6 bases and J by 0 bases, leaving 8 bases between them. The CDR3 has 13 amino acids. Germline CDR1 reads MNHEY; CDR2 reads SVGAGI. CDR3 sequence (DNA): TGTGCCAGCAGGATAAGCATGAACACTGAAGCTTTCTTT. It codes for CASRISMNTEAFF.

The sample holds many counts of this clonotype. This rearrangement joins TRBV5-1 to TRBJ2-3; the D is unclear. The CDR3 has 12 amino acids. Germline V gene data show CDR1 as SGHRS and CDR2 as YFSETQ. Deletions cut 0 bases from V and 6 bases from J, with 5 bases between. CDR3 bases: TGCGCCAGCAGCTTGGAGGTGGATACGCAGTATTTT. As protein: CASSLEVDTQYF.

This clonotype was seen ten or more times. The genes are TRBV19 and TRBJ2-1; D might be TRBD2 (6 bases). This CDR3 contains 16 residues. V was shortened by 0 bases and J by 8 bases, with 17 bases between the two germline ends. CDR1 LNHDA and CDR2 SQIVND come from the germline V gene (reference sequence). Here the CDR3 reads CASSIDLAREGDEQFF. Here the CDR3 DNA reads TGTGCCAGTAGTATAGATCTAGCGCGAGAGGGCGATGAGCAGTTCTTC.

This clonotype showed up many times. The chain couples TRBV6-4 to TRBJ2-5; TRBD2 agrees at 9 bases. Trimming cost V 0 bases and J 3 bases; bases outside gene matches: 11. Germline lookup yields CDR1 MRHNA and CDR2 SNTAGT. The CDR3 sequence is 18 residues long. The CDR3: CASSDSISSGRNKETQYF. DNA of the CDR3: TGTGCCAGCAGTGACTCGATCTCGAGCGGGAGGAACAAAGAGACCCAGTACTTC.

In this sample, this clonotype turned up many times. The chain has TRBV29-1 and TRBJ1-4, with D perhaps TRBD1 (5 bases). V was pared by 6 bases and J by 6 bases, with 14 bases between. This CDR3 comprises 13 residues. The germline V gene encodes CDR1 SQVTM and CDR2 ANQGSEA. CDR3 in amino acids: CSVSGTSDEKLFF. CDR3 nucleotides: TGCAGCGTCTCCGGGACCAGTGATGAAAAACTGTTTTTT.

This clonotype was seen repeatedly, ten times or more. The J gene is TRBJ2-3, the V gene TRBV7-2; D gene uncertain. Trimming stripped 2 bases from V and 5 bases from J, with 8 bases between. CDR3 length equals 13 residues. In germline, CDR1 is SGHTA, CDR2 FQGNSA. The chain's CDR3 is CASSLFRKDTQYF. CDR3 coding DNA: TGTGCCAGCAGCTTATTCAGGAAAGATACGCAGTATTTT.

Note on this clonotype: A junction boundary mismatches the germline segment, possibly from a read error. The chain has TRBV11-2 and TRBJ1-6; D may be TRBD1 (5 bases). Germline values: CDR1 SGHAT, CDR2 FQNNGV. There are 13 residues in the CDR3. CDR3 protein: CASRLTDSSPLHF. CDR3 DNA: TGTGCCAGCCGCTTGACAGATTCTTCACCCCTCCACTTT. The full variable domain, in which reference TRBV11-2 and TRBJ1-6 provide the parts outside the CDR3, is EAGVAQSPRYKIIEKRQSVAFWCNPISGHATLYWYQQILGQGPKLLIQFQNNGVVDDSQLPKDRFSAERLKGVDSTLKIQPAKLEDSAVYLCASRLTDSSPLHFGNGTRLTVT.

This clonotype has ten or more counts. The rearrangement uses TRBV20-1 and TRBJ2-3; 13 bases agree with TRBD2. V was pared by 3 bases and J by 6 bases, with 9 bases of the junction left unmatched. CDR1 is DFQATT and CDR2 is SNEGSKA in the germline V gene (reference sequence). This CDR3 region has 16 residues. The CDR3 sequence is CSARAGTSGMRDTQYF. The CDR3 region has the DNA TGCAGTGCTAGGGCAGGGACTAGCGGGATGAGGGATACGCAGTATTTT.

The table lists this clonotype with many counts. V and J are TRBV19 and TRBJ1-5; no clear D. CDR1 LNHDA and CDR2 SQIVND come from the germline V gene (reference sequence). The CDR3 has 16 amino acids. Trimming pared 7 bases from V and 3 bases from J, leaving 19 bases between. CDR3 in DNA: TGTGCCAGTACTGCTGGGGTAGACGGCCCCAATCAGCCCCAGCATTTT. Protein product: CASTAGVDGPNQPQHF. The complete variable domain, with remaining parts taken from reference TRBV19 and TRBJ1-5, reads DGGITQSPKYLFRKEGQNVTLSCEQNLNHDAMYWYRQDPGQGLRLIYYSQIVNDFQKGDIAEGYSVSREKKESFPLTVTSAQKNPTAFYLCASTAGVDGPNQPQHFGDGTRLSIL.

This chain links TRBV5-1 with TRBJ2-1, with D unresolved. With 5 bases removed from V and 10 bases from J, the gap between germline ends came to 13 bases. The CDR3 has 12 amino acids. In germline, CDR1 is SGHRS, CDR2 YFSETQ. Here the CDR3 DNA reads TGCGCCAGCAGGTCCGCCTGCAACGAGCAGTTCTTC. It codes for CASRSACNEQFF.

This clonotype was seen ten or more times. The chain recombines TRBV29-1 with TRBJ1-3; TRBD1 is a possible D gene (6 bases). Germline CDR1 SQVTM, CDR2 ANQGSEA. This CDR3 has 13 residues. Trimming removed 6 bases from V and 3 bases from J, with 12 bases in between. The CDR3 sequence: CSVLQGGGNTIYF. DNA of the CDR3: TGCAGCGTCCTACAGGGAGGTGGAAACACCATATATTTT.

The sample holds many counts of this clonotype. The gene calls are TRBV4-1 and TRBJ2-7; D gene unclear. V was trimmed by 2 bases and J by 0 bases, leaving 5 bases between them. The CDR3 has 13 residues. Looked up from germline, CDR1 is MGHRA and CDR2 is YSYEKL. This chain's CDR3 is CASSQTNSYEQYF. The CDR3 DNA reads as TGCGCCAGCAGCCAAACTAACTCCTACGAGCAGTACTTC.

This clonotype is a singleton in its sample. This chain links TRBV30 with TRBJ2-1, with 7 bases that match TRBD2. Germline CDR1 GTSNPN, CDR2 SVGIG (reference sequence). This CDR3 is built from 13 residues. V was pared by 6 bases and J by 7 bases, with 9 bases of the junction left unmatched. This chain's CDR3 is CACVGGSLNEQFF. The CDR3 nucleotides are TGTGCCTGTGTTGGCGGGAGCTTGAATGAGCAGTTCTTC.

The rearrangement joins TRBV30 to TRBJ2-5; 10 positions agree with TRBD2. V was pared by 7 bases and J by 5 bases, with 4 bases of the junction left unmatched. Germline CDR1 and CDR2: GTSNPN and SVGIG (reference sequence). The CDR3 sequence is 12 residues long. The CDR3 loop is CALTSGWETQYF. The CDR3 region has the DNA TGTGCCTTGACTAGCGGGTGGGAGACCCAGTACTTC.

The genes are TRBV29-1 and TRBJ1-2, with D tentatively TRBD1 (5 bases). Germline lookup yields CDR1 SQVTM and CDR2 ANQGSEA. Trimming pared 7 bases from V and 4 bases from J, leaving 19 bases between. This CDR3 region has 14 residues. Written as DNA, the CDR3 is TGCAGCGCGCGTGGTCAGGCCGGGGCCTATGGCTACACCTTC. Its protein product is CSARGQAGAYGYTF.

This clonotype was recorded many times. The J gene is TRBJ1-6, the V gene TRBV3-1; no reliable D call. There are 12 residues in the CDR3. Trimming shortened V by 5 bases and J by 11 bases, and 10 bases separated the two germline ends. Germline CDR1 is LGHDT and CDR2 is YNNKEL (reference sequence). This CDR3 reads CASSYRRAPLHF. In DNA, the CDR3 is TGTGCCAGCAGCTACCGACGAGCACCCCTCCACTTT.

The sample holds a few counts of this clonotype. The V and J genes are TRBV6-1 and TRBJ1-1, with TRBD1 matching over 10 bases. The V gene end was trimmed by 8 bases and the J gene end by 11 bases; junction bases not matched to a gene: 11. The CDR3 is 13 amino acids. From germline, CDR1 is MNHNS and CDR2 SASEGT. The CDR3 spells CASGGGQGGRAFF. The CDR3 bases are TGTGCCAGCGGGGGAGGACAGGGGGGACGGGCTTTCTTT.

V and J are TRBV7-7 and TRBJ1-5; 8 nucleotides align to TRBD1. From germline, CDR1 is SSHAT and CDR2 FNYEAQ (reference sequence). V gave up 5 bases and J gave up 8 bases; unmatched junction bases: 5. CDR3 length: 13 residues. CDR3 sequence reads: CASSRDRGEPQHF. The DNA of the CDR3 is TGTGCCAGCAGCCGAGACAGGGGCGAGCCCCAGCATTTT. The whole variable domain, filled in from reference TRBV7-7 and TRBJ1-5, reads GAGVSQSPRYKVTKRGQDVTLRCDPISSHATLYWYQQALGQGPEFLTYFNYEAQPDKSGLPSDRFSAERPEGSISTLTIQRTEQRDSAMYRCASSRDRGEPQHFGDGTRLSIL.

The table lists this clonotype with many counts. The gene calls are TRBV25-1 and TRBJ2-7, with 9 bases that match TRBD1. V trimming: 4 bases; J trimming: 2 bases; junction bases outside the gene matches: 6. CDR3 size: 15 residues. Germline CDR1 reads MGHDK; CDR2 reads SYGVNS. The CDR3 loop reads CASSAWDRETYEQYF. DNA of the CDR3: TGTGCCAGCAGTGCATGGGACAGGGAAACCTACGAGCAGTACTTC.